These 30 T cell receptor beta chains were sequenced from one sample in a study of cytomegalovirus exposure and HLA in healthy donors. A multiplex PCR was run with 60 Vbeta primers and 13 Jbeta primers. Clones were sequenced by immunoSEQ multiplex PCR, and TCRdb holds only the in-frame ones, with some missing. The table has approximately 150,000 clones, about 74% seen once. Sequencing was performed on PBMCs. These receptors originate from a woman aged 40 to 55 in good health and CMV-seronegative.

Written as DNA, the CDR3 is TGTGCCTGGAGAGTAGCGGGTCCCACCGGGGAGCTGTTTTTT. It is translated as CAWRVAGPTGELFF. The chain links TRBV30 to TRBJ2-2; TRBD2 matches 7 bases. V was clipped by 3 bases and J by 4 bases; unmatched bases: 5. Germline values: CDR1 GTSNPN, CDR2 SVGIG (reference sequence). CDR3 size: 14 residues.

The V and J genes are TRBV29-1 and TRBJ1-2; D is ambiguous. The CDR3 has 14 residues. The germline V gene has CDR1 SQVTM and CDR2 ANQGSEA. With 3 bases removed from V and 2 bases from J, the gap between germline ends came to 13 bases. CDR3 in amino acids: CSVEGLLGNYGYTF. CDR3 DNA: TGCAGCGTTGAGGGCCTCCTTGGGAACTATGGCTACACCTTC.

This chain uses TRBV5-6 with TRBJ1-5, with 10 nucleotides matching TRBD1. V shed 4 bases and J 4 bases; nucleotides not matched to a gene: 8. Looked up from germline, CDR1 is SGHDT and CDR2 is YYEEEE. CDR3 length: 16 residues. In DNA form, the CDR3 reads TGTGCCAGCAGCGGGCCCGGGACAGGGGATAATCAGCCCCAGCATTTT. Amino acid sequence: CASSGPGTGDNQPQHF.

The gene calls are TRBV27 and TRBJ1-3; TRBD1 is a possible D gene (6 bases). The CDR3 has 13 amino acids. The germline V gene has CDR1 MNHEY and CDR2 SMNVEV (reference sequence). Deletions cut 3 bases from V and 3 bases from J, with 6 bases between. CDR3 DNA sequence: TGTGCCAGCAGTTTCAGGGGTGGAAACACCATATATTTT. Translation gives CASSFRGGNTIYF.

This clone was observed a few times. The chain joins TRBV29-1 to TRBJ2-7; 10 bases line up with TRBD1. Germline V gives CDR1 SQVTM, CDR2 ANQGSEA. The ends lost 6 bases at V and 3 bases at J; junction bases unmatched: 2. CDR3 length: 12 amino acids. DNA of the CDR3: TGCAGCGTCGGACAGGGGGGCTACGAGCAGTACTTC. Its protein product is CSVGQGGYEQYF.

J is TRBJ2-4 and V is TRBV4-1; TRBD2 matches at 12 bases. CDR3 size: 17 residues. Trimming took 2 bases from V and 2 from J; bases not matched to a gene: 4. CDR1 and CDR2 (germline): MGHRA, YSYEKL. Here the CDR3 DNA reads TGCGCCAGCAGCCAACCGACTAGCGGGAGAACCAAAAACATTCAGTACTTC. This codes for CASSQPTSGRTKNIQYF.

This chain connects TRBV27 to TRBJ2-5, with 8 bases that match TRBD2. The V and J ends lost 1 base and 3 bases, in that order; junction bases with no gene match: 4. The CDR3 covers 15 residues. Germline V lookup: CDR1 MNHEY, CDR2 SMNVEV (reference sequence). The CDR3 DNA is TGTGCCAGCAGTTTATTCGGACTAGCAGAAGAGACCCAGTACTTC. Its protein is CASSLFGLAEETQYF.

The J gene is TRBJ2-5, the V gene TRBV28; 8 positions agree with TRBD1. Germline loops: CDR1 MDHEN, CDR2 SYDVKM. This CDR3 is 17 amino acids long. V trimming: 5 bases; J trimming: 5 bases; junction bases outside the gene matches: 16. In DNA form, the CDR3 reads TGTGCCAGCAGTGCACACCAGTACTCAGGGGGCAGGGAGACCCAGTACTTC. Protein product: CASSAHQYSGGRETQYF.

The chain couples TRBV2 to TRBJ1-2; 8 bases line up with TRBD1. This CDR3 has 13 residues. The germline V gene has CDR1 SNHLY and CDR2 FYNNEI. Trimming removed 4 bases from V and 5 bases from J; junction bases left unmatched: 3. CDR3 amino acids: CASSVDRAYGYTF. CDR3 DNA sequence: TGTGCCAGCAGTGTGGACAGGGCTTATGGCTACACCTTC.

This clone was seen only a few times. The V call is TRBV5-1, the J call TRBJ1-4; TRBD1 agrees at 7 bases. The CDR3 is 15 amino acids. Trimming removed 0 bases from V and 7 bases from J; junction bases left unmatched: 6. The germline V gene has CDR1 SGHRS and CDR2 YFSETQ. The CDR3 DNA reads TGCGCCAGCAGCTTGGTAGAGGGGGCGGCTGAAAAACTGTTTTTT. The encoded protein is CASSLVEGAAEKLFF. The whole variable domain, remainder taken from reference TRBV5-1 and TRBJ1-4, is KAGVTQTPRYLIKTRGQQVTLSCSPISGHRSVSWYQQTPGQGLQFLFEYFSETQRNKGNFPGRFSGRQFSNSRSEMNVSTLELGDSALYLCASSLVEGAAEKLFFGSGTQLSVL.

CDR3 loop: CASRRTGISNQPQHF. CDR3 nucleotides: TGTGCCAGCAGGCGGACAGGGATTAGCAATCAGCCCCAGCATTTT. The chain uses TRBV6-1 and TRBJ1-5; TRBD1 matches at 8 bases. Germline V gene lookup returns CDR1 MNHNS and CDR2 SASEGT. J was trimmed by 0 bases and V by 6 bases; bases with no gene match: 4. The CDR3 totals 15 residues.

The chain combines TRBV27 with TRBJ1-2, with D tentatively TRBD1 (5 bases). This CDR3 is 18 amino acids long. CDR1 and CDR2 (germline): MNHEY, SMNVEV (reference sequence). With 5 bases removed from V and 3 bases from J, the gap between germline ends came to 25 bases. The chain's CDR3 is CASSPLTATAPFYYGYTF. The CDR3 coding sequence is TGTGCCAGCAGTCCCCTGACAGCCACCGCGCCTTTTTACTATGGCTACACCTTC.

V gene TRBV6-1 combines with J gene TRBJ2-3; 12 bases fit TRBD2. Trimming removed 4 bases from V and 0 bases from J; junction bases left unmatched: 11. CDR1 is MNHNS, CDR2 SASEGT, per germline. This CDR3 region has 19 residues. The chain's CDR3 is CASSGRQGTSGPSTDTQYF. CDR3 sequence (DNA): TGTGCCAGCAGTGGGAGACAGGGGACTAGCGGGCCAAGCACAGATACGCAGTATTTT.

This clone appeared once. The rearrangement links TRBV7-9 to TRBJ1-2, with a tentative D call TRBD1 (5 bases). Trimming pared 4 bases from V and 8 bases from J, leaving 14 bases between. Germline CDR1 is SEHNR and CDR2 is FQNEAQ (reference sequence). The CDR3 has 13 residues. This CDR3 is CASSSQEREGYTF. DNA of the CDR3: TGTGCCAGCAGCTCACAGGAGCGGGAGGGCTACACCTTC.

The chain uses TRBV21-1 and TRBJ1-4. TRBV21-1 is labeled a pseudogene. CDR3 length: 20 residues. CDR3 nucleotide sequence: TGTGCCAGCAGCAAAGTGGTACGGGAGGACAGAGGGTCTGTAGGTGAAAAACTGTTTTTT. The encoded protein is CASSKVVREDRGSVGEKLFF.

This chain links TRBV27 with TRBJ1-6, with 10 bases that match TRBD1. V lost 5 bases and J lost 2; bases outside the gene matches: 6. Germline V gene lookup returns CDR1 MNHEY and CDR2 SMNVEV (reference sequence). The CDR3 contains 17 residues. The CDR3 spells CASSKGQGITYNSPLHF. The CDR3, as DNA: TGTGCCAGCAGTAAGGGACAGGGGATTACCTATAATTCACCCCTCCACTTT.

On this clone itself: Other DNA sequences of this sample code for an identical CDR3. The genes are TRBV11-1 and TRBJ1-1, with D maybe TRBD1 (6 bases). The length of the CDR3 is 17 residues. V was shortened by 4 bases and J by 1 base, with 19 bases between the two germline ends. CDR1 and CDR2 (germline): SGHAT, FQDESV (reference sequence). CDR3 loop: CASSSFMGQGQNTEAFF. CDR3 nucleotide sequence: TGTGCCAGCAGCTCATTCATGGGGCAGGGGCAGAACACTGAAGCTTTCTTT.

The V call is TRBV30, the J call TRBJ2-5; D unresolved. The J call could be wrong; TRBJ2-7 is a better fit for the DNA end. This CDR3 has 11 amino acids. Germline V gene sequence: CDR1 GTSNPN, CDR2 SVGIG (reference sequence). CDR3 amino acids: CAWSVSSEQYF. The CDR3 bases are TGTGCCTGGAGTGTAAGTTCCGAGCAGTACTTC.

The chain has TRBV18 and TRBJ2-1; D gene ambiguous. Germline assignment: CDR1 KGHSH and CDR2 LQKENI. The CDR3 spans 15 residues. Trimming stripped 6 bases from V and 1 base from J, with 13 bases between. This chain's CDR3 is CASSYAGYSYNEQFF. The CDR3 bases are TGTGCCAGCTCCTATGCCGGGTATTCCTACAATGAGCAGTTCTTC.

The V call is TRBV21-1, the J call TRBJ1-2; TRBD1 is the table's D call, not checked against the DNA. TRBV21-1 corresponds to a pseudogene. The CDR3 extends over 16 amino acids. The CDR3 bases are TGTGCCAACCCGGGACACGGGGCCACCAGCAACTATGGCTACACCTTC. As protein: CANPGHGATSNYGYTF.

The chain carries TRBV2 and TRBJ1-1; TRBD1 might be the D (5 bases). Per the germline V gene, CDR1 is SNHLY and CDR2 is FYNNEI. The CDR3 is 13 residues long. V was pared by 3 bases and J by 4 bases, with 9 bases between. The CDR3 here is CASSEQGPTEAFF. The DNA of the CDR3 is TGTGCCAGCAGTGAGCAGGGTCCCACTGAAGCTTTCTTT. Together with reference TRBV2 and TRBJ1-1, the CDR3 gives the full variable domain: EPEVTQTPSHQVTQMGQEVILRCVPISNHLYFYWYRQILGQKVEFLVSFYNNEISEKSEIFDDQFSVERPDGSNFTLKIRSTKLEDSAMYFCASSEQGPTEAFFGQGTRLTVV.

The rearrangement links TRBV6-1 to TRBJ2-7, with a tentative D call TRBD2 (6 bases). The CDR3 runs to 14 residues. The germline V gene encodes CDR1 MNHNS and CDR2 SASEGT. Trimming removed 6 bases at V and 5 bases at J, with 17 bases between. The CDR3 region is CASRPTGSQNEQYF. The CDR3 nucleotides are TGTGCCAGCAGGCCCACCGGGAGTCAGAACGAGCAGTACTTC.

V and J are TRBV2 and TRBJ2-5, with a possible D match to TRBD2 (6 bases). In germline, CDR1 is SNHLY, CDR2 FYNNEI. Between the trimmed V and J ends, which lost 7 bases and 4 bases, there was a span of 16 bases. This CDR3 region has 14 residues. The CDR3: CASTRRDRTETQYF. The CDR3 DNA reads TGTGCCAGCACGCGGAGGGATCGGACAGAGACCCAGTACTTC.

The gene calls are TRBV6-1 and TRBJ1-6; D unclear. Germline CDR1 is MNHNS and CDR2 is SASEGT. The CDR3 is 13 residues long. The germline V and J ends were trimmed by 4 bases and 6 bases, with 7 bases remaining between them. The CDR3 nucleotides read TGTGCCAGCAGTGGGCAGATTAATTCACCCCTCCACTTT. Translating it yields CASSGQINSPLHF.

CDR3: CASSVRQGGYGYTF. In nucleotides, the CDR3 is TGTGCCAGCAGCGTCAGGCAGGGAGGCTATGGCTACACCTTC. This chain uses TRBV9 with TRBJ1-2; perhaps TRBD1 as D (5 bases). CDR1 and CDR2 (germline): SGDLS, YYNGEE. The germline V and J ends were trimmed by 2 bases and 4 bases, with 12 bases remaining between them. CDR3 length equals 14 residues.

This clone showed up just a few times. V and J are TRBV29-1 and TRBJ1-1; no clear D. Looked up from germline, CDR1 is SQVTM and CDR2 is ANQGSEA. This CDR3 is built from 12 residues. Trimming stripped 7 bases from V and 4 bases from J, with 13 bases between. In DNA, the CDR3 is TGCAGCGGAGGAAGAATGGGCACTGAAGCTTTCTTT. It translates to CSGGRMGTEAFF.

The genes are TRBV7-8 and TRBJ2-2; 10 bases fit TRBD2. Germline CDR1 reads SGHVS; CDR2 reads FQNEAQ. CDR3 length equals 18 residues. V dropped 1 base and J dropped 3; count of bases not matched to a gene: 8. The CDR3 DNA reads TGTGCCAGCAGCTTAGAGTGGCGAGCGGGGGGGGACACCGGGGAGCTGTTTTTT. This sequence encodes CASSLEWRAGGDTGELFF.

The CDR3 DNA follows: TGTGCCAGCAGCTTGGATGTTGGAGGTTCCTATGGCTACACCTTC. This encodes CASSLDVGGSYGYTF. The chain has TRBV5-4 and TRBJ1-2, with D unclear. The CDR3 length is 15 residues. Trimming took 0 bases from V and 4 from J, leaving 13 bases between them. Per the germline V gene, CDR1 is SGHNT and CDR2 is YYREEE (reference sequence).

V and J are TRBV19 and TRBJ1-2, with 11 bases lining up with TRBD1. Per germline, CDR1 LNHDA and CDR2 SQIVND (reference sequence). The CDR3 contains 16 residues. V was pared by 4 bases and J by 3 bases, with 7 bases of the junction left unmatched. The CDR3 DNA follows: TGTGCCAGTAGTAGGACAGGGGGCGAAGGATACTATGGCTACACCTTC. It encodes CASSRTGGEGYYGYTF.

The V gene is TRBV2, the J gene TRBJ1-2, with a weak D call TRBD1 (5 bases). V was clipped by 0 bases and J by 1 base, with 9 bases between them. CDR1 and CDR2 from the germline V gene are SNHLY and FYNNEI. The CDR3 is made up of 15 amino acids. The CDR3, as DNA: TGTGCCAGCAGTGAAGCGGGAGGGGTTAACTATGGCTACACCTTC. Its protein product is CASSEAGGVNYGYTF.